Included here is one T cell receptor (beta chain) sequence, with context. The PCR contained 60 Vbeta and 13 Jbeta primers. TCRdb's table, derived via immunoSEQ multiplex PCR, lists solely in-frame clones and lacks some. Of some 110,000 clones in the sample, over 60% were seen once. This record comes from a study of cytomegalovirus exposure and HLA in healthy donors. Germline assignment: CDR1 LNHDA and CDR2 SQIVND (reference sequence). This CDR3 spans 20 amino acids. V was cut by 3 bases and J by 3 bases, with 26 bases left in between. The source is a woman between 18 and 30 years old in good health and CMV-seropositive. The chain carries TRBV19 and TRBJ2-2, with D possibly being TRBD2 (9 bases). Material for sequencing was PBMCs. Here the CDR3 reads CASSMPYTGGASGDTGELFF. DNA for the CDR3: TGTGCCAGTAGTATGCCGTACACAGGGGGGGCTAGCGGGGACACCGGGGAGCTGTTTTTT.